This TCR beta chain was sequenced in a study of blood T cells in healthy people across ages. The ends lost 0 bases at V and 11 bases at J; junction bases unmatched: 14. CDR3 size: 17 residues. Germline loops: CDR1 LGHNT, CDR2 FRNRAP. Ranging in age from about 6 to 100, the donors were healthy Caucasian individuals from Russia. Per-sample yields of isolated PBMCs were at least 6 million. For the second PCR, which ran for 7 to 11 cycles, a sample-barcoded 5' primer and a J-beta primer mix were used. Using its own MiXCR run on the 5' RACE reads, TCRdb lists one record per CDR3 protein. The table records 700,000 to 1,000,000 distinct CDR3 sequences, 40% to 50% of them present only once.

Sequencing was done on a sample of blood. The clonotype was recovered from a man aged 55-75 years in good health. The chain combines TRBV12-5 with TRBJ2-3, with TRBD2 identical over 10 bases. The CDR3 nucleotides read TGTGCTAGTGGTTTGGTACAGGCTAGCGGGGGACTCTATGAGCAGTATTTT. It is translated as CASGLVQASGGLYEQYF.